This TCR beta chain was recorded in a study of blood T cell repertoires in COVID-19. TCRdb's copy holds only in-frame clones and misses some; the assay was immunoSEQ multiplex PCR. The repertoire holds roughly 400,000 clones, around 91% seen once, with about 1.1% in the top ten. Recovered status applied to Cohort 3 donors who had two consecutive negative PCRs. It also applied to those with clearance or with symptom resolution. The V and J ends lost 0 bases and 6 bases respectively, with 19 bases between them. There are 16 residues in the CDR3. Germline-derived CDR1 and CDR2 are SGDLS and YYNGEE. The source of this sequence is a man aged 30-40 years who had recovered from COVID-19. The specimen was PBMCs or T cells enriched from blood (not recorded which). The chain recombines TRBV9 with TRBJ2-7; possible D gene TRBD2, 6 bases. CDR3 sequence (DNA): TGTGCCAGCAGCGTAGACTCGGGAGTAGGGATACGCGAGCAGTACTTC. Amino acid sequence: CASSVDSGVGIREQYF.